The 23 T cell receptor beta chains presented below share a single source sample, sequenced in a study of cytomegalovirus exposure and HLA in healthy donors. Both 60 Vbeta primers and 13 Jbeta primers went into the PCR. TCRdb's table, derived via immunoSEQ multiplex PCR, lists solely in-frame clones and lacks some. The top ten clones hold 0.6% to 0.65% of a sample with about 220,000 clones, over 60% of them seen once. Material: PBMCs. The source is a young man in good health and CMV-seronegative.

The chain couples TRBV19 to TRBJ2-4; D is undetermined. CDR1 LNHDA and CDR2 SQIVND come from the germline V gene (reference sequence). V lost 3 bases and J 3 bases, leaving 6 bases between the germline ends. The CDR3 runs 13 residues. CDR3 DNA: TGTGCCAGTAGTATTTCTAGCAAAAACATTCAGTACTTC. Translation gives CASSISSKNIQYF. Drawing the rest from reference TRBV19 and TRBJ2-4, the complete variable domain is DGGITQSPKYLFRKEGQNVTLSCEQNLNHDAMYWYRQDPGQGLRLIYYSQIVNDFQKGDIAEGYSVSREKKESFPLTVTSAQKNPTAFYLCASSISSKNIQYFGAGTRLSVL.

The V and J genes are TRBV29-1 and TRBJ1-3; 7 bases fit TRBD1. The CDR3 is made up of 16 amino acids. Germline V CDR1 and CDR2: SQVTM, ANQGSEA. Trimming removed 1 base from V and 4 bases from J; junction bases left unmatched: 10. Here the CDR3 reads CSVEVYDRVSGNTIYF. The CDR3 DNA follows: TGCAGCGTTGAAGTATATGACAGGGTATCGGGAAACACCATATATTTT.

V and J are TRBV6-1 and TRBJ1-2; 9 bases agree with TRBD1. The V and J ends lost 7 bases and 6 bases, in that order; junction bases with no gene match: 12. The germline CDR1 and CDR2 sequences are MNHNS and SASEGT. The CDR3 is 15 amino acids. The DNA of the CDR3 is TGTGCCAGCACGAATTCCGGGACAGGGACCCATGGCTACACCTTC. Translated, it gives CASTNSGTGTHGYTF.

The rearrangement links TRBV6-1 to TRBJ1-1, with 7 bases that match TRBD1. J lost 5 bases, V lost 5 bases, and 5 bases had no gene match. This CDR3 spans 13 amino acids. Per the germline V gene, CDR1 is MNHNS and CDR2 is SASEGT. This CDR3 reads CASSQTGKTEAFF. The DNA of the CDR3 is TGTGCCAGCAGTCAGACAGGGAAGACTGAAGCTTTCTTT.

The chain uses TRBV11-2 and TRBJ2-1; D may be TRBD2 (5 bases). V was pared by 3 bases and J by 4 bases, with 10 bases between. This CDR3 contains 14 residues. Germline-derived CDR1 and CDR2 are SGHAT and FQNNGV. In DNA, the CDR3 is TGTGCCAGCAGCTTTTCGGACTCGTACAATGAGCAGTTCTTC. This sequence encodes CASSFSDSYNEQFF.

The CDR3 sequence is CASSYMDRGQETQYF. The CDR3 region has the DNA TGTGCCAGCAGTTACATGGACAGGGGCCAAGAGACCCAGTACTTC. The chain is built from TRBV6-6 and TRBJ2-5; 9 bases line up with TRBD1. CDR3 length: 15 residues. From germline, CDR1 is MNHNY and CDR2 SVGAGI (reference sequence). The J segment lost 1 base and the V segment lost 2 bases, leaving 2 bases of the junction unmatched.

The CDR3 protein is CASSPGQTFFEQFF. Here the CDR3 DNA reads TGTGCCAGCAGCCCCGGACAGACTTTCTTTGAGCAGTTCTTC. The chain combines TRBV7-8 with TRBJ2-1, with D tentatively TRBD1 (6 bases). The CDR3 is 14 residues long. Germline values: CDR1 SGHVS, CDR2 FQNEAQ. Trimming left V 5 bases short and J 9 bases short, with 17 bases between.

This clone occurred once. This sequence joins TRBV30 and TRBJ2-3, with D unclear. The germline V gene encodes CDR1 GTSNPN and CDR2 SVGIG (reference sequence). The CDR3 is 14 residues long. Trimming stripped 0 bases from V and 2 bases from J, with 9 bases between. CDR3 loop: CAWSVRVHTDTQYF. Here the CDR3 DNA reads TGTGCCTGGAGTGTACGGGTTCACACAGATACGCAGTATTTT.

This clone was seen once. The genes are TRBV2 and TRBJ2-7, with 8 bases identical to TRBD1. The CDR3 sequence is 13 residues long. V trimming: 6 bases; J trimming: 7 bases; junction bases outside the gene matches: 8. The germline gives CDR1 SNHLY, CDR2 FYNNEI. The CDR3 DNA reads TGTGCCAGCAGAAGGACAGGGATGGGTGAGCAGTACTTC. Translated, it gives CASRRTGMGEQYF.

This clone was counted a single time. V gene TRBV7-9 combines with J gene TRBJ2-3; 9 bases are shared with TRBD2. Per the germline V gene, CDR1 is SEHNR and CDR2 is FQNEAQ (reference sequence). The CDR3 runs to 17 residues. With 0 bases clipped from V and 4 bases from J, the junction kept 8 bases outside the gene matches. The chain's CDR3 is CASSLAIVAGASDTQYF. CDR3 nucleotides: TGTGCCAGCAGCTTAGCGATAGTAGCGGGAGCCTCAGATACGCAGTATTTT.

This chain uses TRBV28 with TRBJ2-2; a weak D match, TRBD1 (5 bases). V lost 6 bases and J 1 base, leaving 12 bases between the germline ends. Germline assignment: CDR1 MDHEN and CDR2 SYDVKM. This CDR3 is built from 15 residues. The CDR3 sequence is CASRTGHLNTGELFF. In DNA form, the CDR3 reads TGTGCCAGCAGAACTGGACACCTGAACACCGGGGAGCTGTTTTTT. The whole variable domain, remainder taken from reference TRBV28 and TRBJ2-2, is DVKVTQSSRYLVKRTGEKVFLECVQDMDHENMFWYRQDPGLGLRLIYFSYDVKMKEKGDIPEGYSVSREKKERFSLILESASTNQTSMYLCASRTGHLNTGELFFGEGSRLTVL.

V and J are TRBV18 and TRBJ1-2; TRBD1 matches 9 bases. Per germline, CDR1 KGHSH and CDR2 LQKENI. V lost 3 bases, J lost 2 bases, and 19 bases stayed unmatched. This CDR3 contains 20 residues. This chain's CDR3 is CASSPIPGQGMVRDNYGYTF. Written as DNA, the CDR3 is TGTGCCAGCTCACCTATTCCGGGACAGGGTATGGTCCGGGACAACTATGGCTACACCTTC.

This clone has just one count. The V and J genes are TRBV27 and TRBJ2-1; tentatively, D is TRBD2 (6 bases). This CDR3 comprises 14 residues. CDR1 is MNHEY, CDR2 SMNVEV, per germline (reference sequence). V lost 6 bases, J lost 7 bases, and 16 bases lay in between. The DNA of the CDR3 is TGTGCCAGCAGAATCGCCGGGGCGGGAAATGAGCAGTTCTTC. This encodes CASRIAGAGNEQFF.

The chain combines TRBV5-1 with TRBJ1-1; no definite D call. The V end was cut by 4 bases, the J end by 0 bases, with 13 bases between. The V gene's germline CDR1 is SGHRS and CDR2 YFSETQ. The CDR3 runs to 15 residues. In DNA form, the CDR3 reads TGCGCCAGCAGCCACCGTGGAGAAATGAACACTGAAGCTTTCTTT. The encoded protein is CASSHRGEMNTEAFF.

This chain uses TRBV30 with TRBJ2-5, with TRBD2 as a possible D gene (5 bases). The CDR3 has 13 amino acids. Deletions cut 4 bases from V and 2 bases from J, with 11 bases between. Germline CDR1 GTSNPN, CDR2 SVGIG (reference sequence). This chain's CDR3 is CAWTIGLQETQYF. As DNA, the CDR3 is TGTGCCTGGACTATAGGACTTCAAGAGACCCAGTACTTC. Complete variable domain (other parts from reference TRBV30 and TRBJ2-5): SQTIHQWPATLVQPVGSPLSLECTVEGTSNPNLYWYRQAAGRGLQLLFYSVGIGQISSEVPQNLSASRPQDRQFILSSKKLLLSDSGFYLCAWTIGLQETQYFGPGTRLLVL.

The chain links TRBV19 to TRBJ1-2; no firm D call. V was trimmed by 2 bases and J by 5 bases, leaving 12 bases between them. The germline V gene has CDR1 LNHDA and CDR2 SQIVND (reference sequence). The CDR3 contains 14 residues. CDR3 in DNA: TGTGCCAGTAGTATACTTTACCCGGGGTATGGCTACACCTTC. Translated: CASSILYPGYGYTF.

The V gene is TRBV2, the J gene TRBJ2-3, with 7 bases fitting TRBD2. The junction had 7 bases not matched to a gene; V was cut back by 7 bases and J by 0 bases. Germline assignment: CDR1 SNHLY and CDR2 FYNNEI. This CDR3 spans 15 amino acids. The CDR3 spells CASTPSSGSTDTQYF. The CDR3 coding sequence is TGTGCCAGCACCCCCTCTAGCGGTAGCACAGATACGCAGTATTTT.

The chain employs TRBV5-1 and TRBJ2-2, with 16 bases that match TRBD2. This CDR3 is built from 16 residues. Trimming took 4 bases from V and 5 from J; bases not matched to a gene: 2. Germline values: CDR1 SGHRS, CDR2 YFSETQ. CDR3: CASSQGLAGGTGELFF. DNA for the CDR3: TGCGCCAGCAGCCAGGGACTAGCGGGAGGGACCGGGGAGCTGTTTTTT.

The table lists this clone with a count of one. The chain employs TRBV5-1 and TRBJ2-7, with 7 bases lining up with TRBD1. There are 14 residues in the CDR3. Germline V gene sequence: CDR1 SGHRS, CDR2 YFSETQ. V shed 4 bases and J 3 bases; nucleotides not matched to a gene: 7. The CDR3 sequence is CASSTPGQNYEQYF. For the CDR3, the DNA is TGCGCCAGCAGCACTCCGGGACAGAACTACGAGCAGTACTTC.

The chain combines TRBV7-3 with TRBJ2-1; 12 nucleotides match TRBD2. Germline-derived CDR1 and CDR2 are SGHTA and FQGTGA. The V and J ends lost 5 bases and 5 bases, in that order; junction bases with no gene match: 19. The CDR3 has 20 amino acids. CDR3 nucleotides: TGTGCCAGCAGCCAATTAGGGCGGACTAGCGGGAAATATATCGACAATGAGCAGTTCTTC. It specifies CASSQLGRTSGKYIDNEQFF.

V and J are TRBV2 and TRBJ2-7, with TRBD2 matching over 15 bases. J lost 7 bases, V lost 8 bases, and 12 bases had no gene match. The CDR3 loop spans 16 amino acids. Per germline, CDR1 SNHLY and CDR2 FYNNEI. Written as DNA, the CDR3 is TGTGCCAGCCAAACAGGACTAGCGGGAGGGTTGGGGGAGCAGTACTTC. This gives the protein CASQTGLAGGLGEQYF.

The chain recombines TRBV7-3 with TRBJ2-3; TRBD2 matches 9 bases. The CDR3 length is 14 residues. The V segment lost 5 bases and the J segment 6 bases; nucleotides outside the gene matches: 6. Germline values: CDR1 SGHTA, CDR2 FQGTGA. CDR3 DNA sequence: TGTGCCAGCAGCCTCGGGACTAGCCAGGATACGCAGTATTTT. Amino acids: CASSLGTSQDTQYF.

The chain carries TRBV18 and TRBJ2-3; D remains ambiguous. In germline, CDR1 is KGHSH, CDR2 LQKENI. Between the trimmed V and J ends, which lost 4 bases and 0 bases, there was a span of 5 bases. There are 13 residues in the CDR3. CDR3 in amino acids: CASSRASTDTQYF. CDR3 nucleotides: TGTGCCAGCTCACGGGCTAGCACAGATACGCAGTATTTT. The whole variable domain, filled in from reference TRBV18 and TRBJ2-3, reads NAGVMQNPRHLVRRRGQEARLRCSPMKGHSHVYWYRQLPEEGLKFMVYLQKENIIDESGMPKERFSAEFPKEGPSILRIQQVVRGDSAAYFCASSRASTDTQYFGPGTRLTVL.